Following are 15 T cell receptor beta chains from one sample sequenced in a study of cytomegalovirus exposure and HLA in healthy donors. Profiled with immunoSEQ multiplex PCR; TCRdb holds only in-frame clones, not every one. The sample includes about 110,000 clones, 70% to 85% of them seen just once. The specimen sequenced was PBMCs. The receptors were sampled from a woman aged 18-29 years in good health and CMV-seronegative.

The rearrangement links TRBV5-3 to TRBJ2-3, with 10 bases aligning to TRBD2. TRBV5-3 is marked as an open reading frame, function uncertain. Germline trimming cut 6 bases from V and 4 bases from J; bases unmatched to any gene: 23. The CDR3 has 20 amino acids. CDR3 bases: TGTGCCAGAACCAAAGGGACTAGCGCGAATGTCCCCCACCTCCCAGATACGCAGTATTTT. Protein product: CARTKGTSANVPHLPDTQYF.

V is TRBV6-5 and J is TRBJ1-2; D not certain. The CDR3 totals 15 residues. CDR1 MNHEY and CDR2 SVGAGI come from the germline V gene. V dropped 5 bases and J dropped 5 bases, with 18 bases sitting between them. The CDR3 DNA follows: TGTGCCAGCAGTCCGGGGTCTCCCCTGGCGTATGGCTACACCTTC. Its protein is CASSPGSPLAYGYTF.

This chain uses TRBV2 with TRBJ1-4; D call uncertain. CDR1 is SNHLY and CDR2 is FYNNEI in the germline V gene. This CDR3 is 14 amino acids long. Trimming stripped 10 bases from V and 0 bases from J, with 12 bases between. CDR3 bases: TGTGCCACGAATGACTGGACAACTAATGAAAAACTGTTTTTT. Translated: CATNDWTTNEKLFF.

V usage is TRBV7-8 and J usage is TRBJ1-5, with a tentative D call TRBD1 (5 bases). CDR3 length equals 13 residues. Germline V CDR1 and CDR2: SGHVS, FQNEAQ. With 4 bases removed from V and 5 bases from J, the gap between germline ends came to 9 bases. The CDR3 is CASSSTAYQPQHF. CDR3 nucleotide sequence: TGTGCCAGCAGCTCGACAGCATATCAGCCCCAGCATTTT.

The genes are TRBV7-2 and TRBJ2-7; perhaps TRBD1 as D (6 bases). Trimming removed 5 bases from V and 2 bases from J, with 19 bases in between. The CDR3 runs 16 residues. Per germline, CDR1 SGHTA and CDR2 FQGNSA. The CDR3 DNA sequence: TGTGCCAGCAGCCAAGTCGTTACCGGGACAACCTACGAGCAGTACTTC. This gives the protein CASSQVVTGTTYEQYF.

CDR3 in amino acids: CASSMTSGGTPLSYEQYF. In DNA, the CDR3 is TGTGCCAGCAGCATGACTAGCGGGGGGACTCCTCTTTCCTACGAGCAGTACTTC. The chain joins TRBV13 to TRBJ2-7; the match to TRBD2 covers 13 bases. CDR1 PRHDT and CDR2 FYEKMQ come from the germline V gene (reference sequence). This CDR3 spans 18 amino acids. The junction had 11 bases not matched to a gene; V was cut back by 5 bases and J by 1 base.

The chain links TRBV6-4 to TRBJ2-1, with 9 nucleotides matching TRBD2. From germline, CDR1 is MRHNA and CDR2 SNTAGT. The CDR3 is 15 residues long. With V trimmed by 0 bases and J by 8 bases, 5 bases remained unmatched. The CDR3 is CASSDSAGGHDEQFF. CDR3 bases: TGTGCCAGCAGTGACTCGGCGGGGGGGCACGATGAGCAGTTCTTC.

The genes are TRBV5-6 and TRBJ2-3, with 8 bases identical to TRBD2. This CDR3 has 16 residues. Germline trimming cut 4 bases from V and 6 bases from J; bases unmatched to any gene: 13. Germline V lookup: CDR1 SGHDT, CDR2 YYEEEE. For the CDR3, the DNA is TGTGCCAGCAGCCCCTATCGGGGGGGCTTTAGGGATACGCAGTATTTT. It yields the protein CASSPYRGGFRDTQYF.

This clone was recorded only once. The chain recombines TRBV7-9 with TRBJ2-1; weak D call: TRBD1 (5 bases). The length of the CDR3 is 13 residues. CDR1 SEHNR and CDR2 FQNEAQ come from the germline V gene (reference sequence). V gave up 5 bases and J gave up 10 bases, with 15 bases separating them. CDR3 sequence reads: CASSPDSIGEQFF. CDR3 coding DNA: TGTGCCAGCAGCCCCGACAGTATAGGGGAGCAGTTCTTC.

The V call is TRBV14, the J call TRBJ1-1; the D gene is possibly TRBD1 (6 bases). Germline loops: CDR1 SGHDN, CDR2 FVKESK. The V and J ends lost 1 base and 5 bases respectively, with 8 bases between them. The CDR3 length is 13 residues. The CDR3 region is CASSQGRGTEAFF. The CDR3 nucleotides read TGTGCCAGCAGCCAAGGTAGGGGGACTGAAGCTTTCTTT. Combining the CDR3 with reference TRBV14 and TRBJ1-1 gives the whole variable domain EAGVTQFPSHSVIEKGQTVTLRCDPISGHDNLYWYRRVMGKEIKFLLHFVKESKQDESGMPNNRFLAERTGGTYSTLKVQPAELEDSGVYFCASSQGRGTEAFFGQGTRLTVV.

The J gene is TRBJ2-4, the V gene TRBV27; 8 nucleotides match TRBD2. V was pared by 3 bases and J by 3 bases, with 4 bases of the junction left unmatched. The germline gives CDR1 MNHEY, CDR2 SMNVEV (reference sequence). The CDR3 has 15 residues. The CDR3 DNA follows: TGTGCCAGCAGTTTTGCGGGGGGCCACAAAAACATTCAGTACTTC. It is translated as CASSFAGGHKNIQYF.

The chain employs TRBV18 and TRBJ2-7; TRBD1 agrees at 11 bases. Germline V lookup: CDR1 KGHSH, CDR2 LQKENI. V trimming: 2 bases; J trimming: 6 bases; junction bases outside the gene matches: 9. CDR3 size: 16 residues. The CDR3 DNA is TGTGCCAGCTCACCAAGGCCGGGACAGGGGGTTGTCGAGCAGTACTTC. This codes for CASSPRPGQGVVEQYF. The whole variable domain, filled in from reference TRBV18 and TRBJ2-7, reads NAGVMQNPRHLVRRRGQEARLRCSPMKGHSHVYWYRQLPEEGLKFMVYLQKENIIDESGMPKERFSAEFPKEGPSILRIQQVVRGDSAAYFCASSPRPGQGVVEQYFGPGTRLTVT.

The chain recombines TRBV5-6 with TRBJ2-1; 11 bases line up with TRBD1. Germline trimming cut 4 bases from V and 4 bases from J; bases unmatched to any gene: 4. There are 15 residues in the CDR3. Germline values: CDR1 SGHDT, CDR2 YYEEEE. The CDR3 nucleotides read TGTGCCAGCAGCGCTGGGACAGGGGGGTACAATGAGCAGTTCTTC. The encoded protein is CASSAGTGGYNEQFF.

V is TRBV6-1 and J is TRBJ1-4; D is possibly TRBD1 (5 bases). The CDR3 length is 14 residues. V was clipped by 1 base and J by 7 bases, with 10 bases between them. Per the germline V gene, CDR1 is MNHNS and CDR2 is SASEGT. CDR3 in DNA: TGTGCCAGCAGTGAAGGGGGCGGTGGTGAAAAACTGTTTTTT. Protein product: CASSEGGGGEKLFF.

The chain joins TRBV6-1 to TRBJ1-5; D gene uncertain. V was cut by 2 bases and J by 4 bases, with 9 bases left in between. CDR1 is MNHNS and CDR2 is SASEGT in the germline V gene. This CDR3 spans 14 amino acids. For the CDR3, the DNA is TGTGCCAGCAGTGAACTAACAGTTAATCAGCCCCAGCATTTT. Residues: CASSELTVNQPQHF.